The source of this TCR beta chain is a study of T-cell reconstitution after alpha-beta-depleted transplantation in children. Preparation of the TCRbeta library used unique molecular identifiers. TCRdb recomputed calls from the PCR reads with MiXCR, one row per CDR3 protein. Of about 360,000 distinct CDR3 sequences in the sample, 13% were seen once. This CDR3 is 12 amino acids long. Trimming pared 3 bases from V and 2 bases from J, leaving 1 base between. There are many counts of this clonotype. This TCR was recovered from a human donor who donated a stem cell graft to a child with Fanconi anemia. Sequencing used PBMCs, obtained from the stem cell graft. V usage is TRBV12-3 or TRBV12-4 and J usage is TRBJ2-2; no reliable D call. CDR3 loop: CASSFNTGELFF. The CDR3 nucleotides are TGTGCCAGCAGTTTCAACACCGGGGAGCTGTTTTTT.